The entry below describes one T cell receptor (beta chain). What it recognizes is unknown. Libraries were prepared by immunoSEQ multiplex PCR; TCRdb keeps only in-frame clonotypes and omits some of them. The table records 60,000 or so clones, over 75% of them present only once. This CDR3 has 15 amino acids. The germline V gene has CDR1 MDHEN and CDR2 SYDVKM. Unmatched junction bases numbered 8, after V lost 5 bases and J lost 5 bases. This entry comes from a study of OX40 agonist ivuxolimab in advanced cancers. Overall study: Ivuxolimab, an antibody acting as an agonist of OX40 (CD134), was used to treat patients. Findings and caveats of the study: The authors also found low normalized T-cell clonal expansion in some nonresponders. Blood T cells, both CD4+ and CD8+, expanded clonally by week 6 at 0.1 to 3.0 mg/kg.

The sequence came from an adult with an advanced solid tumor such as melanoma, head and neck, liver or kidney cancer. Sequenced here: CD4+ or CD8+ T cells sorted from blood, sampled in a trial of the OX40 agonist ivuxolimab. J is TRBJ2-2 and V is TRBV28; 7 positions agree with TRBD1. The CDR3 reads CASSRRQGLTGELFF. Written as DNA, the CDR3 is TGTGCCAGCAGTCGAAGACAGGGTTTAACCGGGGAGCTGTTTTTT.